This T cell receptor (beta chain) derives from a study of CD8+ T cells in alopecia areata. In the study overall: Treatment with tofacitinib (6 to 18 months) was followed by 6 months off drug.

RNA, once extracted, was reverse transcribed into cDNA for use as the sequencing template. Profiling relied on immunoSEQ multiplex PCR, and the TCRdb table lists in-frame clones only, not all of them. This table holds over 100,000 clones, roughly three fifths found once. As to this clone: Its antigen remains unidentified.

This sample's treatment: oral pan-JAK inhibitor, 5-10 mg twice daily. Study-wide results and caveats: Mouse data revealed clearer TCR sharing than patient data did, a gap possibly tied to HLA. The study found higher clonality in lesional than normal scalp, especially in alopecia totalis/universalis.

This CDR3 has 15 residues. Germline CDR1 is MNHNY and CDR2 is SVGAGI (reference sequence). The V and J ends lost 6 bases and 2 bases, in that order; junction bases with no gene match: 8. The sample here was CD8+ T cells sorted from blood, taken at week 24, from a patient treated with tofacitinib. V and J are TRBV6-6 and TRBJ2-3; 7 bases match TRBD1. This TCR came from a human donor with alopecia areata. This CDR3 reads CASSYRGLYTDTQYF. The DNA of the CDR3 is TGTGCCAGCAGCTACAGGGGCCTCTACACAGATACGCAGTATTTT.